The source of this T cell receptor (beta chain) is a study of T-cell reconstitution after alpha-beta-depleted transplantation in children. Findings and caveats of the study: Day-60 TCRbeta diversity that was high in some patients was derived from surviving recipient T cells and thymic progenitors. There were reportedly several hundred expanded graft clones from which alpha-beta T cells came about two months after transplant. At one year after transplant, newly produced T cells mostly accounted for T-cell counts and diversity.

V was shortened by 1 base and J by 2 bases, with 9 bases between the two germline ends. The length of the CDR3 is 14 residues. About this clonotype: Its antigen is not known.

Library preparation (for TCRbeta) was performed with unique molecular identifiers. Via MiXCR, TCRdb re-called the PCR reads, giving one row per CDR3 protein. The sample has 120,000 or so distinct CDR3 sequences, more than 20% seen once. The starting material was PBMCs, mostly from graft donor cells, obtained 180 days after TCRalphabeta/CD19-depleted stem cell transplant. The sequence came from a male patient between 2 and 15 years old who had a stem cell transplant for chronic granulomatous disease, so the T cells may come from the graft donor. This chain connects TRBV12-3 or TRBV12-4 to TRBJ2-7; D is ambiguous. The CDR3 loop reads CASSLGTYPYEQYF. CDR3 nucleotide sequence: TGTGCCAGCAGTTTAGGGACGTACCCCTACGAGCAGTACTTC.